The 10 T cell receptor beta chains below come from one sample, sequenced in a study of identical twins. Each CDR3 protein is one row after TCRdb ran MiXCR on the 5' RACE reads. The data hold some 500,000 distinct CDR3 sequences, with 20% to 25% observed a single time. This sample was shared with a second study, whose subject was T cells expressing NK-cell markers.

Input material: CD4+ T cells sorted from blood. The receptors derive from a woman younger than 35 in good health.

This clonotype appeared a few times. V usage is TRBV5-1 and J usage is TRBJ1-1; D is unresolved. The V gene's germline CDR1 is SGHRS and CDR2 YFSETQ. The CDR3 runs to 15 residues. The V end lost 1 base, the J end lost 0 bases, and 10 bases lay between the germline ends. The CDR3 loop is CASSLRDTLNTEAFF. The CDR3 DNA sequence: TGCGCCAGCAGCTTGAGAGATACGCTGAACACTGAAGCTTTCTTT.

For this clonotype: Sequence at one end of the junction differs from germline and may be a read error. The chain combines TRBV5-1 with TRBJ1-4; D might be TRBD1 (5 bases). The CDR3 has 14 residues. Germline V lookup: CDR1 SGHRS, CDR2 YFSETQ. CDR3 protein: CASSSGTTTEKLFF. CDR3 DNA: TGCGCCAGCAGCTCCGGGACTACTACTGAAAAACTGTTTTTT.

The chain is built from TRBV6-5 and TRBJ2-1; D remains ambiguous. Trimming pared 7 bases from V and 8 bases from J, leaving 12 bases between. Germline V lookup: CDR1 MNHEY, CDR2 SVGAGI. This CDR3 region has 12 residues. CDR3: CASTRSGDEQFF. Written as DNA, the CDR3 is TGTGCCAGCACCCGGTCGGGTGATGAGCAGTTCTTC.

V gene TRBV7-3 combines with J gene TRBJ2-2, with D tentatively TRBD2 (6 bases). CDR3 length: 15 residues. The germline gives CDR1 SGHTA, CDR2 FQGTGA. The V end lost 5 bases, the J end lost 1 base, and 11 bases lay between the germline ends. The CDR3 region has the DNA TGTGCCAGCAGCACCACCGGGAGGAACACCGGGGAGCTGTTTTTT. Its protein is CASSTTGRNTGELFF.

The J gene is TRBJ2-7, the V gene TRBV9, with D possibly TRBD2 on 6 matching bases. V lost 6 bases and J 0 bases, leaving 13 bases between the germline ends. Germline V gene data show CDR1 as SGDLS and CDR2 as YYNGEE. The CDR3 consists of 14 residues. The CDR3 protein is CASTPGGNSYEQYF. The CDR3 coding sequence is TGTGCCAGCACTCCGGGCGGGAACTCCTACGAGCAGTACTTC.

The chain uses TRBV5-4 and TRBJ2-1; TRBD2 agrees at 9 bases. With V trimmed by 4 bases and J by 4 bases, 9 bases remained unmatched. There are 16 residues in the CDR3. Germline V gene data show CDR1 as SGHNT and CDR2 as YYREEE (reference sequence). CDR3: CASSPATSGLYNEQFF. DNA of the CDR3: TGTGCCAGCAGCCCTGCTACTAGCGGGCTGTACAATGAGCAGTTCTTC.

This clonotype has a handful of counts. This chain joins TRBV20-1 and TRBJ1-1; the D gene is possibly TRBD1 (5 bases). The CDR3 sequence is 12 residues long. The V end was cut by 0 bases, the J end by 11 bases, with 13 bases between. CDR1 is DFQATT, CDR2 SNEGSKA, per germline (reference sequence). Here the CDR3 reads CSARDPTVVAFF. CDR3 DNA: TGCAGTGCTAGAGATCCGACAGTTGTGGCTTTCTTT.

This clonotype turned up a few times. The rearrangement joins TRBV7-3 to TRBJ2-3, with D possibly TRBD2 on 7 matching bases. The germline V gene has CDR1 SGHTA and CDR2 FQGTGA. V was pared by 8 bases and J by 0 bases, with 12 bases between. CDR3 length: 14 amino acids. CDR3 loop: CASRRGPSTDTQYF. CDR3 coding DNA: TGTGCCAGCCGGCGGGGGCCGAGCACAGATACGCAGTATTTT.

There are a few counts of this clonotype. The rearrangement links TRBV6-1 to TRBJ1-6; 7 bases align to TRBD1. The CDR3 spans 16 residues. V trimming: 6 bases; J trimming: 0 bases; junction bases outside the gene matches: 5. Per germline, CDR1 MNHNS and CDR2 SASEGT. The CDR3 reads CASSKDRSSYNSPLHF. The CDR3 bases are TGTGCCAGCAGCAAGGACAGGAGCTCCTATAATTCACCCCTCCACTTT.

This chain connects TRBV20-1 to TRBJ2-1; D remains ambiguous. Trimming removed 1 base at V and 4 bases at J, with 5 bases between. The germline gives CDR1 DFQATT, CDR2 SNEGSKA (reference sequence). The length of the CDR3 is 12 residues. The CDR3 sequence: CSARVQYNEQFF. The CDR3 DNA follows: TGCAGTGCTAGAGTTCAATACAATGAGCAGTTCTTC.